The 3 T cell receptor beta chains listed next were all sequenced from one sample in a study of T cell repertoires in cytomegalovirus infection. MiXCR, applied by TCRdb to the reads, yields one record per CDR3 protein. The sample holds around 170,000 distinct CDR3 sequences; approximately 15% are singletons and the top ten take roughly 30%. Source material: PBMCs. The source is a human donor in good health (CMV status not recorded). Some clones in this sample may be carry-over from other donors' samples.

The CDR3 sequence is CASGRIGTGETQYF. The CDR3 nucleotides are TGTGCCAGCGGCAGAATTGGGACCGGAGAGACCCAGTACTTC. V and J are TRBV7-9 and TRBJ2-5; D possibly matches TRBD1 or TRBD2 (5 bases each). This CDR3 comprises 14 residues. CDR1 and CDR2 (germline): SEHNR, FQNEAQ (reference sequence). The germline V and J ends were trimmed by 8 bases and 4 bases, with 17 bases remaining between them.

The chain carries TRBV19 and TRBJ2-7; D possibly corresponds to TRBD1 (5 bases). This CDR3 contains 12 residues. V was shortened by 3 bases and J by 3 bases, with 6 bases between the two germline ends. From germline, CDR1 is LNHDA and CDR2 SQIVND (reference sequence). This chain's CDR3 is CASSIDSYEQYF. CDR3 coding DNA: TGTGCCAGTAGTATCGACAGCTACGAGCAGTACTTC.

This clonotype has just a few counts. This chain links TRBV19 with TRBJ2-1; no definite D call. Germline CDR1 reads LNHDA; CDR2 reads SQIVND (reference sequence). The CDR3 length is 17 residues. V gave up 2 bases and J gave up 0 bases, with 14 bases separating them. CDR3 protein: CASSIKGSQSSYNEQFF. The CDR3 DNA reads as TGTGCCAGTAGTATAAAAGGTAGCCAGAGCTCCTACAATGAGCAGTTCTTC.